Each of the 22 T cell receptor beta chains below was sequenced from the same sample in a study of CD8+ T cells in alopecia areata. As the sequencing template, cDNA was produced by extracting RNA and reverse transcribing it. Sequencing used immunoSEQ multiplex PCR; TCRdb keeps in-frame clones, though not all of them. The table has 150,000 to 200,000 clones, roughly 50% seen once. As to treatment: oral pan-JAK inhibitor, 5-10 mg twice daily. The specimen comprised CD8+ T cells sorted from blood, sampled at week 24, from a patient treated with tofacitinib. The receptor source for this set is a human donor with alopecia areata.

The rearrangement uses TRBV9 and TRBJ2-7; TRBD1 aligns across 11 bases. The ends lost 3 bases at V and 2 bases at J; junction bases unmatched: 4. CDR1 is SGDLS, CDR2 YYNGEE, per germline. This CDR3 contains 15 residues. The CDR3 sequence: CASSASGQGAYEQYF. For the CDR3, the DNA is TGTGCCAGCAGCGCCTCGGGACAGGGGGCCTACGAGCAGTACTTC.

The chain combines TRBV5-1 with TRBJ2-3; tentative D call: TRBD2 (6 bases). Per germline, CDR1 SGHRS and CDR2 YFSETQ. There are 17 residues in the CDR3. V gave up 0 bases and J gave up 2 bases, with 16 bases separating them. The CDR3 protein is CASSLDFGGAVTDTQYF. The CDR3 DNA is TGCGCCAGCAGCTTGGATTTCGGCGGGGCCGTCACAGATACGCAGTATTTT. Full variable domain (remainder filled in from reference TRBV5-1 and TRBJ2-3): KAGVTQTPRYLIKTRGQQVTLSCSPISGHRSVSWYQQTPGQGLQFLFEYFSETQRNKGNFPGRFSGRQFSNSRSEMNVSTLELGDSALYLCASSLDFGGAVTDTQYFGPGTRLTVL.

This clone was seen more than once but under ten times. The chain uses TRBV11-2 and TRBJ1-1; D remains ambiguous. Germline V gene lookup returns CDR1 SGHAT and CDR2 FQNNGV. The CDR3 is 15 residues long. Deletions cut 1 base from V and 0 bases from J, with 9 bases between. The CDR3 protein is CASSLVQTLNTEAFF. CDR3 nucleotide sequence: TGTGCCAGCAGCTTAGTACAGACTTTGAACACTGAAGCTTTCTTT.

This clone has a handful of counts. This sequence joins TRBV29-1 and TRBJ2-3; perhaps TRBD2 as D (5 bases). The germline V gene encodes CDR1 SQVTM and CDR2 ANQGSEA. The V and J ends lost 1 base and 0 bases respectively, with 14 bases between them. CDR3 length equals 16 residues. As DNA, the CDR3 is TGCAGCGTTGAAGGAGGTTTGGGAGAGAGCACAGATACGCAGTATTTT. Amino acid sequence: CSVEGGLGESTDTQYF.

The table lists this clone with a few counts. This rearrangement joins TRBV28 to TRBJ2-3; TRBD2 matches at 9 bases. The germline V gene encodes CDR1 MDHEN and CDR2 SYDVKM. V trimming: 8 bases; J trimming: 1 base; junction bases outside the gene matches: 7. CDR3 size: 15 residues. CDR3 nucleotides: TGTGCCAGCCGGGGAGTAGCGGGGGGCACAGATACGCAGTATTTT. This encodes CASRGVAGGTDTQYF. The full variable domain, completed using reference TRBV28 and TRBJ2-3, is DVKVTQSSRYLVKRTGEKVFLECVQDMDHENMFWYRQDPGLGLRLIYFSYDVKMKEKGDIPEGYSVSREKKERFSLILESASTNQTSMYLCASRGVAGGTDTQYFGPGTRLTVL.

This clone was counted a few times. The chain joins TRBV7-2 to TRBJ1-2; the match to TRBD1 covers 8 bases. J lost 4 bases, V lost 6 bases, and 10 bases had no gene match. This CDR3 is built from 15 residues. The V gene's germline CDR1 is SGHTA and CDR2 FQGNSA. CDR3 in DNA: TGTGCCAGCAGGCCGACAGGGGAACGTATCTATGGCTACACCTTC. Amino acid sequence: CASRPTGERIYGYTF.

The rearrangement joins TRBV6-5 to TRBJ1-2; D is perhaps TRBD1 (6 bases). The germline V gene encodes CDR1 MNHEY and CDR2 SVGAGI. The CDR3 has 15 amino acids. V was pared by 5 bases and J by 5 bases, with 18 bases between. CDR3 nucleotide sequence: TGTGCCAGCAGTACCCCTGTCCAGGGGACATATGGCTACACCTTC. Protein sequence: CASSTPVQGTYGYTF.

This clone has a handful of counts. The rearrangement joins TRBV4-1 to TRBJ2-7, with a tentative D call TRBD2 (6 bases). The CDR3 runs to 15 residues. V dropped 0 bases and J dropped 1 base, with 10 bases sitting between them. The V gene's germline CDR1 is MGHRA and CDR2 YSYEKL. CDR3 sequence: CASSQDWGVSYEQYF. In DNA, the CDR3 is TGCGCCAGCAGCCAAGATTGGGGGGTGTCCTACGAGCAGTACTTC.

Here the CDR3 reads CASSQLGADTQYF. For the CDR3, the DNA is TGCGCCAGCAGCCAACTCGGCGCAGATACGCAGTATTTT. The V call is TRBV4-3, the J call TRBJ2-3; no definite D call. Trimming shortened V by 2 bases and J by 4 bases, and 7 bases separated the two germline ends. The CDR3 sequence is 13 residues long. Germline-derived CDR1 and CDR2 are LGHNA and YSLEER.

The chain carries TRBV30 and TRBJ2-7, with D perhaps matching TRBD2 (6 bases). V was pared by 0 bases and J by 5 bases, with 14 bases between. CDR3 length: 14 amino acids. From germline, CDR1 is GTSNPN and CDR2 SVGIG (reference sequence). The CDR3: CAWSVAGLGDEQYF. The DNA for the CDR3 is TGTGCCTGGAGTGTGGCGGGGCTTGGGGACGAGCAGTACTTC.

This clone has just a few counts. The V and J genes are TRBV4-3 and TRBJ1-1; possible D gene TRBD1, 5 bases. CDR1 and CDR2 (germline): LGHNA, YSLEER. V lost 3 bases, J lost 7 bases, and 15 bases lay in between. CDR3 size: 14 residues. CDR3 DNA: TGCGCCAGCAGCCAGTCCGGGACGGAGGTTGAAGCTTTCTTT. Translated: CASSQSGTEVEAFF.

The genes are TRBV6-6 and TRBJ1-4; D is uncertain. Between the trimmed V and J ends, which lost 9 bases and 7 bases, there was a span of 9 bases. The CDR3 loop spans 11 amino acids. CDR1 and CDR2 (germline): MNHNY, SVGAGI (reference sequence). Here the CDR3 reads CASGRGEKLFF. CDR3 DNA: TGTGCCAGTGGGCGGGGTGAAAAACTGTTTTTT.

This clone was observed a single time. The chain uses TRBV4-1 and TRBJ1-5; a weak D match, TRBD1 (5 bases). Per the germline V gene, CDR1 is MGHRA and CDR2 is YSYEKL. V gave up 5 bases and J gave up 1 base, with 12 bases separating them. This CDR3 is 15 amino acids long. CDR3 protein: CASSYHGGSNQPQHF. The CDR3 bases are TGCGCCAGCAGCTACCACGGGGGAAGCAATCAGCCCCAGCATTTT.

The genes are TRBV5-1 and TRBJ1-1; perhaps TRBD1 as D (6 bases). The CDR3 runs 13 residues. Trimming removed 4 bases at V and 6 bases at J, with 13 bases between. Germline assignment: CDR1 SGHRS and CDR2 YFSETQ. CDR3 nucleotide sequence: TGCGCCAGCAGCCCGGGGGCGATCGCTGAAGCTTTCTTT. Its translation: CASSPGAIAEAFF.

This clone occurred a few times. The chain uses TRBV29-1 and TRBJ1-4; 7 bases fit TRBD1. The CDR3 extends over 12 amino acids. The ends lost 8 bases at V and 7 bases at J; junction bases unmatched: 7. Germline V gene data show CDR1 as SQVTM and CDR2 as ANQGSEA. CDR3 in DNA: TGCAGCACACGACAGGGAGGTGAAAAACTGTTTTTT. This gives the protein CSTRQGGEKLFF.

This chain joins TRBV11-2 and TRBJ2-2; D gene unclear. In germline, CDR1 is SGHAT, CDR2 FQNNGV. The CDR3 extends over 16 amino acids. Trimming removed 7 bases from V and 5 bases from J, with 20 bases in between. The CDR3 sequence is CASMESSGAYTGELFF. The DNA of the CDR3 is TGTGCCAGCATGGAGTCCTCCGGAGCATATACCGGGGAGCTGTTTTTT.

This clone appeared a single time. The rearrangement uses TRBV15 and TRBJ1-2; D not certain. V lost 5 bases to trimming and J lost 1 base, with 8 bases between them. This CDR3 is 13 amino acids long. Germline CDR1 LNHNV, CDR2 YYDKDF (reference sequence). The CDR3 DNA sequence: TGTGCCACCAGCGCGGAGCGTAACTATGGCTACACCTTC. This translates into CATSAERNYGYTF.

This clone was counted between two and nine times. V usage is TRBV29-1 and J usage is TRBJ2-7; TRBD2 matches at 11 bases. CDR1 is SQVTM and CDR2 is ANQGSEA in the germline V gene. The CDR3 sequence is 14 residues long. Trimming removed 7 bases from V and 2 bases from J; junction bases left unmatched: 7. The CDR3 here is CSGLSSGGTYEQYF. Here the CDR3 DNA reads TGCAGCGGACTGTCTAGCGGGGGGACCTACGAGCAGTACTTC.

The CDR3 DNA is TGTGCCAGTAAGTCCATCCGGACACCCCAAGAGACCCAGTACTTC. Residues: CASKSIRTPQETQYF. The chain is built from TRBV19 and TRBJ2-5; the D gene is possibly TRBD1 (5 bases). CDR1 is LNHDA, CDR2 SQIVND, per germline (reference sequence). The CDR3 consists of 15 residues. Trimming shortened V by 7 bases and J by 1 base, and 16 bases separated the two germline ends.

This clone was counted a single time. This chain links TRBV14 with TRBJ1-6; D not resolved. Germline lookup yields CDR1 SGHDN and CDR2 FVKESK. There are 15 residues in the CDR3. V was trimmed by 1 base and J by 6 bases, leaving 10 bases between them. This chain's CDR3 is CASSQVYQTNSPLHF. In DNA, the CDR3 is TGTGCCAGCAGCCAAGTGTACCAGACTAATTCACCCCTCCACTTT.

In its sample, this clone was seen once. This chain links TRBV4-1 with TRBJ2-7, with D tentatively TRBD1 (6 bases). Germline V lookup: CDR1 MGHRA, CDR2 YSYEKL. The CDR3 length is 15 residues. V lost 0 bases, J lost 0 bases, and 9 bases lay in between. The CDR3 sequence: CASSQDWGPSYEQYF. In DNA form, the CDR3 reads TGCGCCAGCAGCCAAGATTGGGGGCCCTCCTACGAGCAGTACTTC.

This chain uses TRBV7-6 with TRBJ2-3, with 7 bases aligning to TRBD1. Germline-derived CDR1 and CDR2 are SGHVS and FNYEAQ. V trimming: 1 base; J trimming: 1 base; junction bases outside the gene matches: 2. The CDR3 contains 15 residues. CDR3 protein: CASSLDGTGTDTQYF. In DNA form, the CDR3 reads TGTGCCAGCAGCTTAGATGGGACAGGCACAGATACGCAGTATTTT. The whole variable domain, filled in from reference TRBV7-6 and TRBJ2-3, reads GAGVSQSPRYKVTKRGQDVALRCDPISGHVSLYWYRQALGQGPEFLTYFNYEAQQDKSGLPNDRFSAERPEGSISTLTIQRTEQRDSAMYRCASSLDGTGTDTQYFGPGTRLTVL.